A selection of T cell receptor beta chains follows, all from one sample in a study of T-cell memory formation after mild COVID-19. TCRdb called the 5' RACE reads again in MiXCR, with one record for every CDR3 protein. This table has around 83,000 distinct CDR3 sequences, roughly 25% appearing once. Sequencing was done on a sample of PBMCs or a T cell subset sorted from them (not recorded which). The receptors were sampled from a man between 18 and 35 years old who had mild COVID-19 (a few samples of this study predate the infection). Cell type and time point are not known. The CDR3 runs from the conserved cysteine through the conserved F or W. The D gene is left open where the match is weak. The size of a clone is reported for some rows only, either as once, few or many, or as a class for expanded clones.

TRBV7-9	TRBJ2-3	TRBD2	few	TGTGCCAGCAGCTCTGGACTAGCGAGAGATACGCAGTATTTT	CASSSGLARDTQYF
TRBV7-2	TRBJ2-3	.	many	TGTGCCAGCGCACGGGGGTCGGGTACGCAGTATTTT	CASARGSGTQYF
TRBV12-5	TRBJ2-3	TRBD1	once	TGTGCTAGTGGCCGAGGACAGGGGATCCCGAGGGATACGCAGTATTTT	CASGRGQGIPRDTQYF
TRBV12-3/TRBV12-4	TRBJ2-2	TRBD2	few	TGTGCCAGCAGTTTCTCTAGCGGGGCCTACGAGGAGCTGTTTTTT	CASSFSSGAYEELFF
TRBV6-5	TRBJ1-5	TRBD1	.	TGTGCCAGCAGGGAAGGACAGGGGATTCAGCCCCAGCATTTT	CASREGQGIQPQHF
TRBV12-3/TRBV12-4	TRBJ2-3	TRBD1	.	TGTGCCAGCAGTGGAGACAGGGGGTCCACAGATACGCAGTATTTT	CASSGDRGSTDTQYF
TRBV6-2/TRBV6-3	TRBJ2-1	.	few	TGTGCCAGTTGTTACTGGGGTACCCATGAGCAGTTCTTC	CASCYWGTHEQFF
TRBV29-1	TRBJ1-2	.	.	TGCAGCGTTGAAGAGATAGGGCTGCTCTATGGCTACACCTTC	CSVEEIGLLYGYTF
TRBV7-9	TRBJ1-1	TRBD1	.	TGTGCCAGCAGACCGGACAGGGAACGAACTGAAGCTTTCTTT	CASRPDRERTEAFF
TRBV9	TRBJ1-1	.	.	TGTGCCAGCAGCGTAGTGCCAGGGGCTCGTGAAGCTTTCTTT	CASSVVPGAREAFF
TRBV29-1	TRBJ2-3	.	many	TGCAGCGTTGTCCCCCTTGTCGAGAGCACAGATACGCAGTATTTT	CSVVPLVESTDTQYF
TRBV7-8	TRBJ2-3	TRBD2	.	TGTGCCAGCAGCTCCCAACTGAGCGGGGGCACAGATACGCAGTATTTT	CASSSQLSGGTDTQYF
TRBV28	TRBJ2-4	.	few	TGTGCCAGCAGTTTGCCTAGGGCGGACATTCAGTACTTC	CASSLPRADIQYF
TRBV4-3	TRBJ1-2	TRBD1	.	TGCGCCAGCAGCCAAGCAGGACAGGTTCATGGCTACACCTTC	CASSQAGQVHGYTF
TRBV19	TRBJ2-1	TRBD1	few	TGTGCCAGTAGTATCCCCGGGACAGGGTACTACAATGAGCAGTTCTTC	CASSIPGTGYYNEQFF